The 15 T cell receptor beta chains reported below all come from one sample, sequenced in a study of immune evolution from preneoplasia to lung adenocarcinoma. The table came from immunoSEQ multiplex PCR; TCRdb's copy has only in-frame clones and leaves some out. The sample yields over 11,000 clones, 80% to 90% seen once. The specimen was FFPE minimally invasive lung adenocarcinoma tissue. All receptors come from a person between 65 and 79 years old with lung adenocarcinoma.

The chain joins TRBV11-2 to TRBJ1-3; D remains ambiguous. This CDR3 is built from 17 residues. With 3 bases removed from V and 0 bases from J, the gap between germline ends came to 15 bases. In germline, CDR1 is SGHAT, CDR2 FQNNGV. The CDR3, as DNA: TGTGCCAGCAGCTTTGGGCTGTCGGACCACTCTGGAAACACCATATATTTT. As protein: CASSFGLSDHSGNTIYF.

This rearrangement joins TRBV30 to TRBJ1-3; D may be TRBD1 (6 bases). This CDR3 comprises 15 residues. V shed 0 bases and J shed 0 bases, with 9 bases lying between them. Germline V gene data show CDR1 as GTSNPN and CDR2 as SVGIG (reference sequence). CDR3 residues: CAWSVQGGSGNTIYF. CDR3 in DNA: TGTGCCTGGAGTGTACAAGGGGGCTCTGGAAACACCATATATTTT. Filled out from reference TRBV30 and TRBJ1-3, the complete variable domain reads SQTIHQWPATLVQPVGSPLSLECTVEGTSNPNLYWYRQAAGRGLQLLFYSVGIGQISSEVPQNLSASRPQDRQFILSSKKLLLSDSGFYLCAWSVQGGSGNTIYFGEGSWLTVV.

This clone was detected once. The chain is built from TRBV7-9 and TRBJ2-2; TRBD1 agrees at 7 bases. CDR1 SEHNR and CDR2 FQNEAQ come from the germline V gene (reference sequence). The CDR3 totals 13 residues. With 11 bases clipped from V and 0 bases from J, the junction kept 3 bases outside the gene matches. The CDR3 is CAGQGANTGELFF. CDR3 nucleotide sequence: TGTGCCGGCCAGGGGGCGAACACCGGGGAGCTGTTTTTT.

Concerning this clone itself: In this CDR3 the conserved last residue, phenylalanine or tryptophan, is missing, so a read error is likely. No DNA is shown, since the ends of the CDR3 on it are uncertain; the CDR3 is the one TCRdb lists. The genes are TRBV9 and TRBJ2-7; the table calls TRBD2, which could not be checked here. Germline-derived CDR1 and CDR2 are SGDLS and YYNGEE. The CDR3 adds up to 12 amino acids, both ends counted. Here the CDR3 reads CASSPRTGTSSL.

This rearrangement joins TRBV11-3 to TRBJ2-6, with no clear D. The CDR3 extends over 17 amino acids. CDR1 and CDR2 (germline): SGHNT, YENEEA. V was pared by 1 base and J by 0 bases, with 10 bases between. As DNA, the CDR3 is TGTGCCAGCAGCTTAGTTTTGTCGGCCTCTGGGGCCAACGTCCTGACTTTC. This encodes CASSLVLSASGANVLTF.

The chain links TRBV15 to TRBJ1-5; D is undetermined. The CDR3 is 16 amino acids. Germline V gene sequence: CDR1 LNHNV, CDR2 YYDKDF (reference sequence). V dropped 0 bases and J dropped 5 bases, with 14 bases sitting between them. CDR3 amino acids: CATSREIISSDQPQHF. CDR3 DNA sequence: TGTGCCACCAGCAGAGAAATAATTTCGTCCGATCAGCCCCAGCATTTT.

V is TRBV30 and J is TRBJ2-7; D possibly corresponds to TRBD2 (5 bases). Per germline, CDR1 GTSNPN and CDR2 SVGIG (reference sequence). The V end was cut by 2 bases, the J end by 2 bases, with 7 bases between. The CDR3 has 12 residues. The chain's CDR3 is CAWSRDAYEQYF. CDR3 DNA: TGTGCCTGGAGTCGGGATGCCTACGAGCAGTACTTC.

The chain employs TRBV5-1 and TRBJ2-2, with TRBD1 identical over 7 bases. CDR3 length: 15 amino acids. CDR1 is SGHRS, CDR2 YFSETQ, per germline. J was trimmed by 3 bases and V by 0 bases; bases with no gene match: 2. The CDR3 reads CASSLGQGHTGELFF. The CDR3 DNA reads TGCGCCAGCAGCTTGGGACAGGGACACACCGGGGAGCTGTTTTTT.

The chain carries TRBV28 and TRBJ1-1; the D gene is possibly TRBD1 (6 bases). With 1 base removed from V and 0 bases from J, the gap between germline ends came to 9 bases. The CDR3 runs 15 residues. From germline, CDR1 is MDHEN and CDR2 SYDVKM. The CDR3 bases are TGTGCCAGCAGTTTATCAGGGGTCTTGAACACTGAAGCTTTCTTT. It yields the protein CASSLSGVLNTEAFF.

The J gene is TRBJ2-3, the V gene TRBV19; tentatively, D is TRBD2 (5 bases). CDR3 length: 13 amino acids. CDR1 is LNHDA, CDR2 SQIVND, per germline (reference sequence). V shed 3 bases and J shed 4 bases, with 8 bases lying between them. The DNA for the CDR3 is TGTGCCAGTAGTATCGGGGTGGCAGATACGCAGTATTTT. It is translated as CASSIGVADTQYF. The whole variable domain, remainder taken from reference TRBV19 and TRBJ2-3, is DGGITQSPKYLFRKEGQNVTLSCEQNLNHDAMYWYRQDPGQGLRLIYYSQIVNDFQKGDIAEGYSVSREKKESFPLTVTSAQKNPTAFYLCASSIGVADTQYFGPGTRLTVL.

This chain uses TRBV6-1 with TRBJ1-5; D is uncertain. This CDR3 comprises 17 residues. Per germline, CDR1 MNHNS and CDR2 SASEGT. V lost 4 bases and J lost 4, with 20 bases in between. CDR3 DNA sequence: TGTGCCAGCAGTGGGGGAATTAAGACGGAAGATAATCAGCCCCAGCATTTT. It yields the protein CASSGGIKTEDNQPQHF.

The chain joins TRBV5-6 to TRBJ2-7; D is perhaps TRBD1 (5 bases). CDR1 is SGHDT, CDR2 YYEEEE, per germline. This CDR3 comprises 14 residues. Trimming cost V 2 bases and J 2 bases, with 11 bases left between them. This chain's CDR3 is CASSLQDIPYEQYF. The CDR3 DNA reads as TGTGCCAGCAGCTTACAGGACATCCCCTACGAGCAGTACTTC.

This rearrangement joins TRBV7-6 to TRBJ1-4; 8 bases map to TRBD1. The CDR3 extends over 17 amino acids. Germline V gene data show CDR1 as SGHVS and CDR2 as FNYEAQ. V shed 1 base, J shed 6 bases, and the junction held 10 bases outside the gene matches. CDR3 region: CASSLGSGGGIDEKLFF. DNA for the CDR3: TGTGCCAGCAGCTTAGGTTCAGGGGGCGGAATCGATGAAAAACTGTTTTTT.

This chain uses TRBV28 with TRBJ1-1; the match to TRBD1 covers 7 bases. The CDR3 totals 13 residues. Germline V lookup: CDR1 MDHEN, CDR2 SYDVKM. The V and J ends lost 5 bases and 5 bases, in that order; junction bases with no gene match: 5. As DNA, the CDR3 is TGTGCCAGCAGTCCCCCCAGGGGGACTGAAGCTTTCTTT. This codes for CASSPPRGTEAFF.

The V gene is TRBV2, the J gene TRBJ2-2; the match to TRBD1 covers 7 bases. V shed 6 bases and J 3 bases; nucleotides not matched to a gene: 7. Germline CDR1 is SNHLY and CDR2 is FYNNEI. The CDR3 contains 15 residues. The CDR3 sequence: CASSEQGSYTGELFF. The CDR3 DNA follows: TGTGCCAGCAGCGAACAGGGGAGTTACACCGGGGAGCTGTTTTTT. Full variable domain (rest looked up from reference TRBV2 and TRBJ2-2): EPEVTQTPSHQVTQMGQEVILRCVPISNHLYFYWYRQILGQKVEFLVSFYNNEISEKSEIFDDQFSVERPDGSNFTLKIRSTKLEDSAMYFCASSEQGSYTGELFFGEGSRLTVL.